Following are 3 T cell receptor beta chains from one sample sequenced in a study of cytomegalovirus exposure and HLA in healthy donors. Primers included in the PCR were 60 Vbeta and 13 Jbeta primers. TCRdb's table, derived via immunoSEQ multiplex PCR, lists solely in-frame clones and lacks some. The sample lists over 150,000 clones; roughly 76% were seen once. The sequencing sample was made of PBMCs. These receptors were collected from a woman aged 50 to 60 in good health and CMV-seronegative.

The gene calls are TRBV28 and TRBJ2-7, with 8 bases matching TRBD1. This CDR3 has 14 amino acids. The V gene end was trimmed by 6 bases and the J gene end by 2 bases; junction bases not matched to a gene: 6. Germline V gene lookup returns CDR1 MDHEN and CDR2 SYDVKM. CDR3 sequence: CASSVPGQAYEQYF. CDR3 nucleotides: TGTGCCAGCAGCGTTCCGGGACAGGCCTACGAGCAGTACTTC.

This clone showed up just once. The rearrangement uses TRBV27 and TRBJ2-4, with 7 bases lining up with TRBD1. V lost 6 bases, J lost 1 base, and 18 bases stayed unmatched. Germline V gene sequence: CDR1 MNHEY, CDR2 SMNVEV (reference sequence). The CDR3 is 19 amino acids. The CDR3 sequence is CASSPSRRGGKMAKNIQYF. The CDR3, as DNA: TGTGCCAGCAGCCCCTCCCGGAGAGGGGGCAAGATGGCCAAAAACATTCAGTACTTC.

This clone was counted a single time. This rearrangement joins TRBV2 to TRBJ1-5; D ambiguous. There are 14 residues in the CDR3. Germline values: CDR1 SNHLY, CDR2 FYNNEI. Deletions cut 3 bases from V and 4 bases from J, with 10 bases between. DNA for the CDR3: TGTGCCAGCAGTGATAAACTAGGGAATCAGCCCCAGCATTTT. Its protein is CASSDKLGNQPQHF.